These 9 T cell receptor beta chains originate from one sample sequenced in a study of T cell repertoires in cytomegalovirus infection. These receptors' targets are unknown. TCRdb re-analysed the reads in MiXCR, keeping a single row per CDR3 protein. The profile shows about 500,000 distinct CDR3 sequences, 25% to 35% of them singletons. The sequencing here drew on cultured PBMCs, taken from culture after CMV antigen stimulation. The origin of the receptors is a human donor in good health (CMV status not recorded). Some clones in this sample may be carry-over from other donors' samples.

The CDR3 sequence: CATAKGGVGTGELFF. The CDR3 DNA follows: TGTGCCACCGCGAAGGGGGGGGTCGGCACCGGGGAGCTGTTTTTT. The V and J genes are TRBV2 and TRBJ2-2; a weak D match, TRBD2 (7 bases). V was cut by 10 bases and J by 4 bases, with 19 bases left in between. The V gene's germline CDR1 is SNHLY and CDR2 FYNNEI. CDR3 length: 15 amino acids.

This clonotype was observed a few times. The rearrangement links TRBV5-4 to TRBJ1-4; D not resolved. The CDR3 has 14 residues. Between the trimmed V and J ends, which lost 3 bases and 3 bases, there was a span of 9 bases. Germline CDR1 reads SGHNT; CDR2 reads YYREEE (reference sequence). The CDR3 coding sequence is TGTGCCAGCAGCTGGTGGGGTTCTAATGAAAAACTGTTTTTT. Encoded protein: CASSWWGSNEKLFF. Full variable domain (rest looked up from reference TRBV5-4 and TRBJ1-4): ETGVTQSPTHLIKTRGQQVTLRCSSQSGHNTVSWYQQALGQGPQFIFQYYREEENGRGNFPPRFSGLQFPNYSSELNVNALELDDSALYLCASSWWGSNEKLFFGSGTQLSVL.

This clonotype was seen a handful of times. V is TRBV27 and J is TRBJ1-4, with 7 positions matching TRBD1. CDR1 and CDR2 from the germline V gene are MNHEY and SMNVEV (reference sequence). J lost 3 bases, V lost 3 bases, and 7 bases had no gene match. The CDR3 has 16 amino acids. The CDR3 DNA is TGTGCCAGCAGTTTCACAGGGGTCCGTCCTAATGAAAAACTGTTTTTT. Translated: CASSFTGVRPNEKLFF.

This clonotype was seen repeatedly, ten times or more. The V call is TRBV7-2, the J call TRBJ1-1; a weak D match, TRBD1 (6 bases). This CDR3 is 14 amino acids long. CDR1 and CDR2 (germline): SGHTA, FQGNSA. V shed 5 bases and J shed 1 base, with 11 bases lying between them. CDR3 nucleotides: TGTGCCAGCAGCCTACAGGGTGGGAACACTGAAGCTTTCTTT. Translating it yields CASSLQGGNTEAFF. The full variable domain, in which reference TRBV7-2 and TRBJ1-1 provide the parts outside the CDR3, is GAGVSQSPSNKVTEKGKDVELRCDPISGHTALYWYRQSLGQGLEFLIYFQGNSAPDKSGLPSDRFSAERTGGSVSTLTIQRTQQEDSAVYLCASSLQGGNTEAFFGQGTRLTVV.

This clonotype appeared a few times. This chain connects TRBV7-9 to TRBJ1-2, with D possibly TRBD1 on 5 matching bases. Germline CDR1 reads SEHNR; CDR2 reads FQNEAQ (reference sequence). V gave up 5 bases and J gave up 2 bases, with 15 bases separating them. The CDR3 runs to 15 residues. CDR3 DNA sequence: TGTGCCAGCAGCCCAACTTTTAGGGGAAACTATGGCTACACCTTC. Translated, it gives CASSPTFRGNYGYTF.

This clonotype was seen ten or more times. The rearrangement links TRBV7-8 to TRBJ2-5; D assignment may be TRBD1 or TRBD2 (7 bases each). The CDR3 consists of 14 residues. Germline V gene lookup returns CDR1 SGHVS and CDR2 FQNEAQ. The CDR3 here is CASARGGGQETQYF. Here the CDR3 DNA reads TGTGCGTCCGCCAGGGGGGGGGGCCAAGAGACCCAGTACTTC.

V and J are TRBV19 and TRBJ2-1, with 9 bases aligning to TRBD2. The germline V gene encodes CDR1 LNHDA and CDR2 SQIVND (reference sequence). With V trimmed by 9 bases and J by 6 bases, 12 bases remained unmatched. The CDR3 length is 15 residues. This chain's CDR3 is CASQSRLAAVNEQFF. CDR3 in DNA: TGTGCCAGCCAAAGTCGACTAGCGGCGGTCAATGAGCAGTTCTTC. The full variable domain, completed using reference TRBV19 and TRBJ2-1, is DGGITQSPKYLFRKEGQNVTLSCEQNLNHDAMYWYRQDPGQGLRLIYYSQIVNDFQKGDIAEGYSVSREKKESFPLTVTSAQKNPTAFYLCASQSRLAAVNEQFFGPGTRLTVL.

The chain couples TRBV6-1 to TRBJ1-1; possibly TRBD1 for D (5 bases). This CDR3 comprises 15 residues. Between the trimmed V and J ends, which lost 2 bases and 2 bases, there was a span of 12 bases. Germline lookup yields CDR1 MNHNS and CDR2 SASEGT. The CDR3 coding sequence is TGTGCCAGCAGTGAATGGGACTGGGGAAACACTGAAGCTTTCTTT. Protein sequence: CASSEWDWGNTEAFF.

The chain's CDR3 is CASSLEGSSYNSPLHF. The CDR3 nucleotides read TGCGCCAGCAGCTTGGAGGGTAGCTCCTATAATTCACCCCTCCACTTT. This chain connects TRBV5-1 to TRBJ1-6; D unclear. Germline V gene lookup returns CDR1 SGHRS and CDR2 YFSETQ. The length of the CDR3 is 16 residues. Between the trimmed V and J ends, which lost 0 bases and 0 bases, there was a span of 7 bases. The variable domain in full, completed from reference TRBV5-1 and TRBJ1-6, reads KAGVTQTPRYLIKTRGQQVTLSCSPISGHRSVSWYQQTPGQGLQFLFEYFSETQRNKGNFPGRFSGRQFSNSRSEMNVSTLELGDSALYLCASSLEGSSYNSPLHFGNGTRLTVT.